The 27 T cell receptor beta chains in this list originate from one sample, sequenced in a study of T cell repertoires in cytomegalovirus infection. TCRdb passed the reads through MiXCR, listing each CDR3 protein once. The sample includes about 230,000 distinct CDR3 sequences, about 23% of them seen just once. Sequenced input: CD8+ T cells from PBMCs. Receptor source: a human donor in good health (CMV status not recorded). Some clones in this sample may be carry-over from other donors' samples.

The chain's CDR3 is CASSLAQAYTF. The CDR3, as DNA: TGTGCCAGCAGCTTAGCCCAGGCCTACACCTTC. The rearrangement uses TRBV7-9 and TRBJ1-2; D unresolved. Germline V gene sequence: CDR1 SEHNR, CDR2 FQNEAQ (reference sequence). V gave up 0 bases and J gave up 10 bases, with 6 bases separating them. This CDR3 has 11 amino acids.

This clonotype was counted between two and nine times. The chain links TRBV7-9 to TRBJ2-7; the match to TRBD2 covers 7 bases. CDR3 length: 13 residues. The V gene's germline CDR1 is SEHNR and CDR2 FQNEAQ (reference sequence). The V segment lost 8 bases and the J segment 0 bases; nucleotides outside the gene matches: 4. The CDR3 reads CASGGTNSYEQYF. In DNA form, the CDR3 reads TGTGCCAGCGGGGGGACTAACTCCTACGAGCAGTACTTC.

By sample share, this clonotype is medium-sized. V gene TRBV7-8 combines with J gene TRBJ1-1; TRBD1 is a possible D gene (6 bases). Per the germline V gene, CDR1 is SGHVS and CDR2 is FQNEAQ. The germline V and J ends were trimmed by 4 bases and 4 bases, with 10 bases remaining between them. The CDR3 has 13 amino acids. The CDR3 sequence: CASSSGDLTEAFF. CDR3 in DNA: TGTGCCAGCAGCTCAGGGGATCTCACTGAAGCTTTCTTT.

This clonotype was detected ten times or more. Written as DNA, the CDR3 is TGTGCCAGCAGTGAATCGGGGAGTGAGCAGTTCTTC. Protein sequence: CASSESGSEQFF. This chain joins TRBV2 and TRBJ2-1; weak D call: TRBD2 (5 bases). Trimming pared 2 bases from V and 9 bases from J, leaving 8 bases between. Germline CDR1 is SNHLY and CDR2 is FYNNEI. This CDR3 has 12 amino acids.

This chain joins TRBV4-1 and TRBJ1-2, with TRBD1 matching over 7 bases. Germline loops: CDR1 MGHRA, CDR2 YSYEKL. The CDR3 totals 15 residues. V trimming: 0 bases; J trimming: 7 bases; junction bases outside the gene matches: 8. In nucleotides, the CDR3 is TGCGCCAGCAGCCAAGATAAGGGGGCAGGGGCTGGCTACACCTTC. This encodes CASSQDKGAGAGYTF.

The chain carries TRBV7-6 and TRBJ2-3; D gene uncertain. V gave up 6 bases and J gave up 5 bases, with 12 bases separating them. CDR1 and CDR2 (germline): SGHVS, FNYEAQ. The CDR3 is made up of 13 amino acids. CDR3 sequence reads: CASSHTPEDTQYF. The CDR3 DNA reads TGTGCCAGCAGTCACACCCCCGAAGATACGCAGTATTTT.

The V and J genes are TRBV20-1 and TRBJ1-1; 8 nucleotides match TRBD1. J lost 0 bases, V lost 2 bases, and 14 bases had no gene match. The germline CDR1 and CDR2 sequences are DFQATT and SNEGSKA (reference sequence). The CDR3 sequence is 18 residues long. The CDR3 nucleotides are TGCAGTGCTAGACCGTTGGACAGGGCAGGAGGACTGAACACTGAAGCTTTCTTT. Protein product: CSARPLDRAGGLNTEAFF.

The chain joins TRBV14 to TRBJ1-1; 8 nucleotides match TRBD1. CDR1 is SGHDN, CDR2 FVKESK, per germline. CDR3 length: 17 residues. V trimming: 3 bases; J trimming: 5 bases; junction bases outside the gene matches: 14. The CDR3 loop reads CASSHTGTGLFSTEAFF. DNA for the CDR3: TGTGCCAGCAGCCATACCGGGACAGGACTTTTTAGTACTGAAGCTTTCTTT.

This clonotype was seen many times. The J gene is TRBJ2-2, the V gene TRBV11-2; no firm D call. CDR1 SGHAT and CDR2 FQNNGV come from the germline V gene. The CDR3 is made up of 11 amino acids. V lost 3 bases and J lost 4, with 0 bases in between. The CDR3 DNA follows: TGTGCCAGCAGCTTCACCGGGGAGCTGTTTTTT. Translating gives CASSFTGELFF.

Of note for this clonotype: A much larger clone sits a single nucleotide away, making a read error possible. The chain couples TRBV7-9 to TRBJ2-7, with TRBD1 as a possible D gene (5 bases). CDR1 is SEHNR and CDR2 is FQNEAQ in the germline V gene (reference sequence). The V end lost 1 base, the J end lost 5 bases, and 9 bases lay between the germline ends. The CDR3 runs to 13 residues. CDR3 in DNA: TGTGCCAGCAGCTTAGGACAGTTAAACGAGCAGTACTTC. Its translation is CASSLGQLNEQYF.

This clonotype was observed a handful of times. The V gene is TRBV12-5, the J gene TRBJ2-7; TRBD2 matches 8 bases. CDR3 length equals 15 residues. The ends lost 6 bases at V and 2 bases at J; junction bases unmatched: 9. Germline assignment: CDR1 LGHNT and CDR2 FRNRAP. CDR3 DNA sequence: TGTGCTAGTGGCCCCACCGGGGGGGCTGCCTACGAGCAGTACTTC. Protein: CASGPTGGAAYEQYF.

This clonotype showed up just a few times. The chain carries TRBV27 and TRBJ2-3; 10 nucleotides match TRBD2. The CDR3 covers 16 residues. After removal of 3 bases from V and 1 base from J, the junction contained 4 bases not matched to a gene. Germline V gives CDR1 MNHEY, CDR2 SMNVEV (reference sequence). CDR3: CASSFPSGGGTDTQYF. The CDR3 DNA reads TGTGCCAGCAGTTTTCCTAGCGGGGGAGGCACAGATACGCAGTATTTT.

The chain is built from TRBV2 and TRBJ2-2; unclear D gene. The germline V gene encodes CDR1 SNHLY and CDR2 FYNNEI. The V and J ends lost 4 bases and 3 bases respectively, with 21 bases between them. The CDR3 sequence is 18 residues long. The DNA for the CDR3 is TGTGCCAGCAGTGTGCGGTTTACACCCAATAGAGACACCGGGGAGCTGTTTTTT. The encoded protein is CASSVRFTPNRDTGELFF.

The sample holds many counts of this clonotype. The V and J genes are TRBV4-2 and TRBJ1-1, with D possibly being TRBD1 (6 bases). V was trimmed by 2 bases and J by 5 bases, leaving 12 bases between them. CDR1 LGHNA and CDR2 YNFKEQ come from the germline V gene. This CDR3 has 14 amino acids. The CDR3 DNA follows: TGTGCCAGCAGCCAAAGTGGAGGGGGTACTGAAGCTTTCTTT. This encodes CASSQSGGGTEAFF.

This clonotype was detected a few times. The chain recombines TRBV6-6 with TRBJ2-7; D unresolved. Germline CDR1 MNHNY, CDR2 SVGAGI (reference sequence). The V gene lost 0 bases and the J gene lost 1 base, with 4 bases spanning the gap. This CDR3 is 13 amino acids long. The CDR3 DNA sequence: TGTGCCAGCAGTTACTCTGCGTCCTACGAGCAGTACTTC. Its translation is CASSYSASYEQYF.

There are many counts of this clonotype. This chain connects TRBV20-1 to TRBJ1-1, with D possibly TRBD1 on 5 matching bases. Germline lookup yields CDR1 DFQATT and CDR2 SNEGSKA (reference sequence). V lost 3 bases and J lost 4, with 15 bases in between. This CDR3 comprises 14 residues. The CDR3 DNA sequence: TGCAGTGCTAGCGATCAGGGAGGACGCACTGAAGCTTTCTTT. Its protein product is CSASDQGGRTEAFF.

This clonotype was detected many times. The V call is TRBV2, the J call TRBJ1-2; TRBD1 matches at 7 bases. The CDR3 is 13 amino acids. With V trimmed by 10 bases and J by 2 bases, 7 bases remained unmatched. Germline values: CDR1 SNHLY, CDR2 FYNNEI. CDR3 bases: TGTGCCACCCAGACAGGGCAGAACTATGGCTACACCTTC. Amino acid sequence: CATQTGQNYGYTF.

This clonotype occurred a few times. The chain uses TRBV7-9 and TRBJ1-1; tentative D call: TRBD1 (5 bases). Germline-derived CDR1 and CDR2 are SEHNR and FQNEAQ (reference sequence). Trimming removed 11 bases from V and 0 bases from J, with 10 bases in between. The CDR3 contains 12 residues. CDR3 sequence (DNA): TGTGCCCAGACAGATATGAACACTGAAGCTTTCTTT. This encodes CAQTDMNTEAFF. The variable domain in full, completed from reference TRBV7-9 and TRBJ1-1, reads DTGVSQNPRHKITKRGQNVTFRCDPISEHNRLYWYRQTLGQGPEFLTYFQNEAQLEKSRLLSDRFSAERPKGSFSTLEIQRTEQGDSAMYLCAQTDMNTEAFFGQGTRLTVV.

The chain combines TRBV6-2 or TRBV6-3 with TRBJ1-3; D unclear. Germline lookup yields CDR1 MNHEY and CDR2 SVGEGT. The CDR3 length is 15 residues. V was clipped by 7 bases and J by 0 bases, with 13 bases between them. The CDR3 protein is CASTAAGFSGNTIYF. The CDR3 DNA follows: TGTGCCAGCACGGCGGCAGGATTCTCTGGAAACACCATATATTTT.

V gene TRBV28 combines with J gene TRBJ2-7, with 9 bases fitting TRBD1. Germline lookup yields CDR1 MDHEN and CDR2 SYDVKM. The J segment lost 5 bases and the V segment lost 1 base, leaving 3 bases of the junction unmatched. The CDR3 loop spans 14 amino acids. In DNA, the CDR3 is TGTGCCAGCAGTTTATCCCACAGGGGGCACGAGCAGTACTTC. Translating it yields CASSLSHRGHEQYF.

This clonotype was seen at least ten times. This sequence joins TRBV7-9 and TRBJ1-1; possible D gene TRBD1, 6 bases. Germline CDR1 reads SEHNR; CDR2 reads FQNEAQ (reference sequence). The V gene lost 4 bases and the J gene lost 1 base, with 10 bases spanning the gap. The CDR3 totals 14 residues. The CDR3 loop is CASSSGTPNTEAFF. In DNA form, the CDR3 reads TGTGCCAGCAGCTCCGGGACACCGAACACTGAAGCTTTCTTT.

This clonotype was seen a handful of times. The gene calls are TRBV6-2 or TRBV6-3 and TRBJ2-7; D unclear. This CDR3 spans 13 amino acids. Trimming took 0 bases from V and 1 from J, leaving 4 bases between them. CDR1 is MNHEY, CDR2 SVGEGT, per germline. The CDR3 protein is CASSYSPSYEQYF. CDR3 sequence (DNA): TGTGCCAGCAGTTACTCCCCTTCCTACGAGCAGTACTTC.

Only a few counts were recorded for this clonotype. V is TRBV29-1 and J is TRBJ2-1; TRBD2 matches 7 bases. CDR3 length: 15 residues. Trimming removed 0 bases from V and 3 bases from J; junction bases left unmatched: 5. The germline gives CDR1 SQVTM, CDR2 ANQGSEA. CDR3 nucleotides: TGCAGCGTTGAAGAGGGAGGGGCGGACTACAATGAGCAGTTCTTC. Translated, it gives CSVEEGGADYNEQFF.

This clonotype was seen a handful of times. V gene TRBV7-9 combines with J gene TRBJ1-1; D uncertain. With 1 base removed from V and 7 bases from J, the gap between germline ends came to 10 bases. The CDR3 runs 13 residues. Germline CDR1 reads SEHNR; CDR2 reads FQNEAQ (reference sequence). The CDR3: CASSLVVENEAFF. The CDR3 DNA reads as TGTGCCAGCAGCTTAGTGGTCGAGAATGAAGCTTTCTTT.

This clonotype was seen at least ten times. The V and J genes are TRBV3-1 and TRBJ2-3; a possible D gene is TRBD1 (5 bases). Trimming pared 6 bases from V and 4 bases from J, leaving 23 bases between. The germline V gene encodes CDR1 LGHDT and CDR2 YNNKEL (reference sequence). The CDR3 is 17 amino acids. The CDR3 is CASSSSERAQGPDTQYF. The CDR3 bases are TGTGCCAGCAGTTCCTCCGAACGGGCCCAGGGCCCAGATACGCAGTATTTT.

This clonotype was seen only once. A read error is possible here, since a much larger clone lies one base away. This rearrangement joins TRBV10-2 to TRBJ2-7, with TRBD2 identical over 11 bases. The CDR3 consists of 15 residues. Trimming at V came to 10 bases and at J to 0 bases, leaving 8 bases not matched to a gene. Germline V gene data show CDR1 as WSHSY and CDR2 as SAAADI. CDR3 residues: CANKLGLAGSYEQYF. DNA for the CDR3: TGCGCCAACAAATTAGGACTAGCGGGCTCCTACGAGCAGTACTTC.

This clonotype was counted only a few times. The genes are TRBV11-2 and TRBJ1-2; D gene ambiguous. V shed 1 base and J shed 8 bases, with 17 bases lying between them. Germline loops: CDR1 SGHAT, CDR2 FQNNGV. This CDR3 has 15 residues. The CDR3, as DNA: TGTGCCAGCAGCTTAGTGGGCAGGCCTGAAGACGGCTACACCTTC. Its protein is CASSLVGRPEDGYTF.